This T cell receptor beta chain was sequenced during a study of T cells after yellow fever vaccination. To note about this clonotype: Antigen: not known.

Study conclusions and caveats: Repertoires sorted by FACS could include abundant clonotypes that are contaminants from the bulk population.

TCRdb independently ran MiXCR on the 5' RACE reads; one entry per CDR3 protein. This sample has 120,000 or so distinct CDR3 sequences, with under 9% found just once. The CDR3 extends over 13 amino acids. Germline CDR1 and CDR2: MGHDK and SYGVNS. The V and J ends lost 4 bases and 2 bases respectively, with 7 bases between them. The origin of this receptor is a man aged 18 to 35 who received the YFV17D yellow fever vaccine. The sample in question was CD8+ T cells sorted from PBMCs, obtained on the day of the yellow fever booster vaccination. The V gene is TRBV25-1, the J gene TRBJ2-3; D is unresolved. The CDR3 DNA follows: TGTGCCAGCAGTGCACAGAACACAGATACGCAGTATTTT. Amino acids: CASSAQNTDTQYF.